The subject of this entry is one T cell receptor (beta chain). Its specificity is unknown. The CDR3 runs 15 residues. Germline lookup yields CDR1 SQVTM and CDR2 ANQGSEA. Trimming stripped 2 bases from V and 4 bases from J, with 17 bases between. TCRdb keeps only in-frame clones here, not all; method: immunoSEQ multiplex PCR. The sample carries millions of clones, 90% to 95% recorded once. Naive CD8 cells comprised CD45RO-negative, CCR7-positively selected cells, excluding terminally differentiated effector memory CD45RA+ cells. This specimen comes from a study of shared clonotypes between healthy human individuals. At the level of the study: The cohort comprised a couple of women and a few men. Their ages spanned 18 to 49 years.

Overall study findings and caveats: Estimated richness was generally greater in naive than memory subsets. The sharing of about 5% of naive CD4 clonotypes was seen across several donors.

The sequenced sample was naive CD8+ T cells from PBMCs. V and J are TRBV29-1 and TRBJ2-5; no firm D call. This receptor was obtained from a man aged 18 to 29 in good health. Some clones in this sample may be carry-over from other donors' samples. The CDR3 protein is CSVEPSSVVTETQYF. For the CDR3, the DNA is TGCAGCGTTGAACCTTCCTCGGTGGTTACAGAGACCCAGTACTTC.